This paragraph reports one TCR beta chain. Germline V gene data show CDR1 as SQVTM and CDR2 as ANQGSEA. CDR3 length: 12 amino acids. It was by 5' RACE with UMI labels that the TRB cDNA libraries were prepared. TCRdb reprocessed the 5' RACE reads; each CDR3 protein has one entry and no DNA is given. The sample table includes about 43,000 distinct CDR3 sequences. These data belong to a study of CXCR3-negative and CXCR3-positive naive CD8 T cells. V and J are TRBV29-1 and TRBJ1-1; no DNA is available, so the TRBD1 call from TCRdb remains unchecked. This clonotype originated in a human donor in good health. Some clones in this sample may be carry-over from other donors' samples. Sequencing used memory CD8+ T cells from blood. CDR3 loop: CSVGRDINEAFF.